This T cell receptor (beta chain) derives from a study of Tregs in tolerant kidney transplant recipients. CDR3 length: 13 amino acids. Losses at the gene ends were 10 bases for V and 10 bases for J; bases not matched to a gene: 14. Germline loops: CDR1 MDHEN, CDR2 SYDVKM. Clones were read by immunoSEQ multiplex PCR, and TCRdb kept only the in-frame ones, dropping some. The data hold fewer than 80,000 clones, with about 89% observed a single time. The clonotype originates from a human donor who received a combined kidney and bone marrow transplant. The genes are TRBV28 and TRBJ1-1; TRBD1 matches at 8 bases. This sample comprised CD4+ T cells from blood, obtained before the transplant. The CDR3 here is CATLRGQGFGAFF. CDR3 nucleotides: TGTGCCACCCTTCGCGGACAGGGCTTTGGAGCTTTCTTT.